A selection of T cell receptor beta chains follows, all from one sample in a study of blood T cell repertoires in COVID-19. Clones were sequenced by immunoSEQ multiplex PCR, and TCRdb holds only the in-frame ones, with some missing. The profile shows over 150,000 clones, 75% to 85% of them singletons. The sample taken for sequencing was peripheral blood. Every receptor here comes from a woman aged 60-70 years with COVID-19, enrolled during active disease. Each CDR3 is given with its conserved first and last residue. Each record gives: V gene, J gene, D gene, clone size, CDR3 protein, CDR3 DNA. D genes are given only for firm matches. Clone size is shown for a subset of rows, as once, few, many or a class of expanded clone.

TRBV12-5	TRBJ2-1	TRBD1	.	CASGGQEVANEQFF	TGTGCTAGTGGTGGACAGGAGGTTGCCAATGAGCAGTTCTTC
TRBV6-6	TRBJ2-7	TRBD1	.	CAGSPGQGTYEQYF	TGTGCCGGTTCTCCGGGACAGGGTACCTACGAGCAGTACTTC
TRBV27	TRBJ1-2	TRBD1	few	CASTPTGPPFYGYTF	TGTGCCAGCACACCGACAGGGCCGCCCTTCTATGGCTACACCTTC
TRBV7-3	TRBJ2-2	TRBD2	.	CASSADSGANTGELFF	TGTGCCAGCAGTGCTGATAGCGGGGCGAACACCGGGGAGCTGTTTTTT
TRBV5-6	TRBJ1-3	.	.	CASSPANREGNTIYF	TGTGCCAGCAGCCCAGCGAACAGGGAGGGTAACACCATATATTTT
TRBV14	TRBJ1-2	.	.	CASSQARGNGYTF	TGTGCCAGCAGCCAAGCCCGCGGTAATGGCTACACCTTC
TRBV19	TRBJ1-5	.	.	CASSIAAREGNQPQHF	TGTGCCAGTAGTATAGCGGCCAGGGAGGGAAATCAGCCCCAGCATTTT
TRBV2	TRBJ2-1	.	.	CASSPGGKQFF	TGTGCCAGCAGCCCGGGGGGCAAGCAGTTCTTC
TRBV19	TRBJ2-3	.	.	CASSIQGKLGSTDTQYF	TGTGCCAGTAGTATACAGGGGAAGCTAGGAAGCACAGATACGCAGTATTTT
TRBV7-2	TRBJ1-6	.	.	CASSLGVSLHF	TGTGCCAGCAGCTTAGGCGTATCCCTCCACTTT
TRBV3-1/TRBV3-2	TRBJ1-1	.	.	CASSHTGNTEAFF	TGTGCCAGCAGCCATACAGGGAACACTGAAGCTTTCTTT
TRBV19	TRBJ1-1	.	.	CASSIGALQNTEAFF	TGTGCCAGTAGTATTGGGGCACTACAGAACACTGAAGCTTTCTTT
TRBV6-1	TRBJ1-1	TRBD1	once	CASSDRTGVGTEAFF	TGTGCCAGCAGTGACCGGACAGGGGTGGGCACTGAAGCTTTCTTT
TRBV7-2	TRBJ1-1	.	.	CASSLVQLMNTEAFF	TGTGCCAGCAGCTTAGTACAGCTCATGAACACTGAAGCTTTCTTT
TRBV18	TRBJ1-1	.	.	CASSLRQAGGSSTEAFF	TGTGCCAGCTCACTCCGACAGGCCGGAGGAAGTAGCACTGAAGCTTTCTTT
TRBV6-2/TRBV6-3	TRBJ1-1	.	.	CASSWAARNTEAFF	TGTGCCAGCAGTTGGGCAGCTCGGAACACTGAAGCTTTCTTT
TRBV30	TRBJ2-1	.	few	CAWGGALSYNEQFF	TGTGCCTGGGGGGGGGCCCTGTCCTACAATGAGCAGTTCTTC
TRBV6-5	TRBJ1-2	TRBD1	.	CASSVDRVYDYGYTF	TGTGCCAGCAGCGTTGACAGGGTATACGACTATGGCTACACCTTC
TRBV19	TRBJ2-3	TRBD1	.	CASTPGTGGGQAQYF	TGTGCCAGTACTCCCGGGACAGGGGGCGGACAGGCGCAGTATTTT
TRBV30	TRBJ2-2	.	.	CAWSLTGFTGELFF	TGTGCCTGGAGTCTGACAGGTTTCACCGGGGAGCTGTTTTTT
TRBV10-1	TRBJ1-2	TRBD1	.	CASSEKQGYGYTF	TGCGCCAGCAGTGAAAAACAGGGGTACGGCTACACCTTC
TRBV6-4	TRBJ1-5	.	.	CASSGDYRVRQPQHF	TGTGCCAGCAGTGGAGACTACAGGGTACGTCAGCCCCAGCATTTT
TRBV7-9	TRBJ2-7	TRBD1	.	CASSVLSGQGGFDSYEQYF	TGTGCCAGCAGCGTACTATCGGGACAGGGAGGTTTTGACTCCTACGAGCAGTACTTC
TRBV19	TRBJ2-3	TRBD2	.	CASSVPRGRAEGTDTQYF	TGTGCCAGTAGTGTCCCTCGCGGGAGGGCTGAGGGCACAGATACGCAGTATTTT
TRBV27	TRBJ1-2	TRBD1	.	CASGKPGQAIYGYTF	TGTGCCAGCGGAAAACCGGGACAGGCAATATATGGCTACACCTTC
TRBV28	TRBJ1-2	.	.	CASSFPRGYGYTF	TGTGCCAGCAGTTTCCCCAGGGGCTATGGCTACACCTTC
TRBV7-2	TRBJ2-3	.	.	CASSLTGGREDTQYF	TGTGCCAGCAGCTTAACGGGGGGCCGGGAAGATACGCAGTATTTT
TRBV5-5	TRBJ1-1	.	.	CASSFPAGRTEAFF	TGTGCCAGCAGCTTCCCGGCAGGGCGAACTGAAGCTTTCTTT
TRBV6-5	TRBJ1-4	TRBD1	.	CASGQGAPNEKLFF	TGTGCCAGTGGACAGGGCGCTCCTAATGAAAAACTGTTTTTT
TRBV7-8	TRBJ1-1	TRBD1	.	CASSLVGQGGAEAFF	TGTGCCAGCAGCTTAGTGGGACAGGGTGGGGCTGAAGCTTTCTTT
TRBV10-3	TRBJ1-3	.	.	CAITDSSGNTIYF	TGTGCCATCACTGACAGCTCTGGAAACACCATATATTTT
TRBV20-1	TRBJ1-1	TRBD1	.	CSASQGASTEAFF	TGCAGTGCTAGTCAGGGGGCAAGTACTGAAGCTTTCTTT
TRBV18	TRBJ2-1	TRBD2	.	CATFPRSGGTYNEQFF	TGTGCCACCTTTCCAAGGAGCGGGGGAACTTACAATGAGCAGTTCTTC
TRBV7-6	TRBJ2-2	.	.	CASSFRGSGELFF	TGTGCCAGCAGCTTTCGAGGCTCCGGGGAGCTGTTTTTT
TRBV6-6	TRBJ1-4	TRBD1	.	CASSYAAGGWEKLFF	TGTGCCAGCAGTTACGCGGCAGGGGGCTGGGAAAAACTGTTTTTT
TRBV6-6	TRBJ1-2	TRBD1	.	CASSSTGKSGYTF	TGTGCCAGCAGTTCGACAGGGAAAAGCGGCTACACCTTC
TRBV3-1/TRBV3-2	TRBJ2-3	TRBD2	.	CASSQVAGGPADTQYF	TGTGCCAGCAGCCAAGTCGCGGGGGGGCCTGCAGATACGCAGTATTTT
TRBV6-4	TRBJ2-3	.	.	CASSEALQDTQYF	TGTGCCAGCAGTGAGGCCCTTCAAGATACGCAGTATTTT
TRBV5-6	TRBJ1-1	TRBD1	.	CASSRGRGRSTEAFF	TGTGCCAGCAGCCGTGGCAGGGGGCGCAGCACTGAAGCTTTCTTT
TRBV6-5	TRBJ2-2	.	.	CASRSPGNTGELFF	TGTGCCAGCAGGTCACCAGGGAACACCGGGGAGCTGTTTTTT
TRBV27	TRBJ1-5	.	.	CASSMWGTQVYSNQPQHF	TGTGCCAGCAGTATGTGGGGGACACAAGTTTATAGCAATCAGCCCCAGCATTTT
TRBV6-5	TRBJ1-5	.	.	CASRAPGQPQHF	TGTGCCAGCAGGGCCCCGGGGCAGCCCCAGCATTTT
TRBV18	TRBJ1-1	.	.	CASSPGHNTEAFF	TGTGCCAGCTCACCGGGACACAACACTGAAGCTTTCTTT
TRBV30	TRBJ1-2	.	.	CAWSVQMGGNYGYTF	TGTGCCTGGAGTGTACAAATGGGGGGGAACTATGGCTACACCTTC
TRBV6-5	TRBJ1-1	.	.	CASTLPGQNTEAFF	TGTGCCAGCACGTTACCGGGACAGAACACTGAAGCTTTCTTT
TRBV6-1	TRBJ1-3	.	.	CASSVGAAGAGNTIYF	TGTGCCAGCAGTGTTGGGGCCGCGGGGGCTGGAAACACCATATATTTT
TRBV6-5	TRBJ1-1	TRBD1	few	CASTLTGPNTEAFF	TGTGCCAGCACATTGACAGGGCCGAACACTGAAGCTTTCTTT
TRBV21-1	TRBJ1-3	.	few	CASCPPGQITGNTIYF	TGTGCCAGCTGTCCCCCGGGACAGATTACTGGAAACACCATATATTTT
TRBV7-3	TRBJ1-1	TRBD1	.	CASRLTGDTEAFF	TGTGCCAGCAGATTGACAGGGGACACTGAAGCTTTCTTT
TRBV5-4	TRBJ1-6	.	.	CASSLRGILSPLHF	TGTGCCAGCAGCTTGAGAGGGATCCTCTCACCCCTCCACTTT
TRBV7-8	TRBJ2-2	.	.	CASSLDGANTGELFF	TGTGCCAGCAGCTTAGACGGAGCGAACACCGGGGAGCTGTTTTTT
TRBV25-1	TRBJ1-2	TRBD1	.	CASIGTGADGYTF	TGTGCCAGCATAGGGACAGGGGCCGATGGCTACACCTTC
TRBV5-4	TRBJ2-5	TRBD2	.	CASSLGGGERKETQYF	TGTGCCAGCAGCTTGGGTGGGGGGGAGCGGAAAGAGACCCAGTACTTC
TRBV30	TRBJ1-5	.	.	CAWSVGGQYQPQHF	TGTGCCTGGAGTGTCGGAGGGCAATATCAGCCCCAGCATTTT
TRBV3-1/TRBV3-2	TRBJ1-1	.	.	CASSRAQSMNTEAFF	TGTGCCAGCAGCCGAGCACAGTCTATGAACACTGAAGCTTTCTTT
TRBV11-3	TRBJ2-1	TRBD2	.	CASSPSGDLYNEQFF	TGTGCCAGCAGCCCTAGCGGGGATCTTTACAATGAGCAGTTCTTC
TRBV7-9	TRBJ2-5	.	once	CASSLELPETQYF	TGTGCCAGCAGCTTAGAACTTCCTGAGACCCAGTACTTC
TRBV5-1	TRBJ2-1	TRBD2	.	CASSVELAGGYNEQFF	TGCGCCAGCAGCGTAGAACTAGCGGGAGGCTACAATGAGCAGTTCTTC
TRBV2	TRBJ1-5	TRBD1	.	CASSEGQGNQPQHF	TGTGCCAGCAGTGAGGGACAGGGGAATCAGCCCCAGCATTTT
TRBV5-1	TRBJ2-5	TRBD1	.	CASSRPTGGQETQYF	TGCGCCAGCAGCCGCCCAACAGGGGGCCAAGAGACCCAGTACTTC